This T cell receptor (beta chain) came from a study of OX40 agonist ivuxolimab in advanced cancers. The length of the CDR3 is 14 residues. With V trimmed by 4 bases and J by 1 base, 2 bases remained unmatched. Germline V lookup: CDR1 SGHRS, CDR2 YFSETQ. This clone was seen a single time. Its antigen remains unknown. TCRdb keeps only in-frame clones here, not all; method: immunoSEQ multiplex PCR. The data contain 81,000 or so clones, approximately 90% of them seen just once; the ten biggest clones take up approximately 0.47%. Study-wide findings and caveats: By week 6 at 0.1 to 3.0 mg/kg, blood CD4+ and CD8+ T cells had expanded clonally.

The TCR was taken from an adult with an advanced solid tumor such as melanoma, head and neck, liver or kidney cancer. The sample was CD4+ or CD8+ T cells sorted from blood, taken in a trial of the OX40 agonist ivuxolimab. The rearrangement joins TRBV5-1 to TRBJ2-3; TRBD2 matches at 8 bases. The CDR3 DNA reads as TGCGCCAGCAGCCAGACTAGCGGCACAGATACGCAGTATTTT. Translated, it gives CASSQTSGTDTQYF.